This T cell receptor (beta chain) is from a study of STAT5B mutations in CD4+ large granular lymphocyte leukemia. Study results and caveats: Patient CD4-sorted repertoires looked more clonal than healthy CD4+ repertoires, even without putative leukemic clones. Roughly 27% of private leukemic clonotypes occurred rarely in other patients' non-leukemic repertoires. Compared with healthy controls (2/35), patient top clones favored TRBV06 (8/27).

TCRdb's table, derived via immunoSEQ multiplex PCR, lists solely in-frame clones and lacks some. The table has around 4,800 clones, over 75% seen once; the top ten hold roughly 8%. Germline CDR1 SEHNR, CDR2 FQNEAQ (reference sequence). Trimming pared 1 base from V and 3 bases from J, leaving 13 bases between. CDR3 length: 16 residues. To note about this clone: The antigen remains undetermined.

Depending on availability, patient cells were bead-separated fractions or unselected PBMC. Sequenced material: PBMCs. The V gene is TRBV7-9, the J gene TRBJ1-3; D call uncertain. The receptor was derived from a man aged 70-80 years with CD4+ T-cell large granular lymphocyte leukemia. DNA of the CDR3: TGTGCCAGCAGCTTAGATAGAGAACTTTTTGGAAACACCATATATTTT. It codes for CASSLDRELFGNTIYF.